What follows are 12 T cell receptor beta chains derived from one specimen sequenced in a study of T cells in Graves' hyperthyroidism and ophthalmopathy. RNA transcripts yielded amplified TCR beta CDR3 regions. With the HTBI primer set, the TCR CDR3 went through a first round of RT-PCR. A single record per CDR3 protein comes from TCRdb applying MiXCR to the multiplex PCR reads. In the table there are around 340,000 distinct CDR3 sequences, roughly a fifth of which are singletons. The sequencing input was blood. The receptors originated from a woman in her forties or fifties with Graves' hyperthyroidism.

There are many counts of this clonotype. V and J are TRBV28 and TRBJ1-5; 8 bases align to TRBD1. Germline loops: CDR1 MDHEN, CDR2 SYDVKM. J gave up 1 base and V 6 bases, and 8 bases lay outside the gene matches. The CDR3 has 16 amino acids. CDR3 protein: CASRIDPGGSNQPQHF. The DNA of the CDR3 is TGTGCCAGCAGGATAGATCCAGGGGGCAGCAATCAGCCCCAGCATTTT.

The chain couples TRBV9 to TRBJ2-4, with 11 nucleotides matching TRBD2. V was pared by 2 bases and J by 6 bases, with 7 bases of the junction left unmatched. The CDR3 extends over 16 amino acids. The V gene's germline CDR1 is SGDLS and CDR2 YYNGEE. CDR3 nucleotides: TGTGCCAGCAGCGTCACCGGGACTAGCGGATCAAACATTCAGTACTTC. Its translation is CASSVTGTSGSNIQYF.

This clonotype was seen only once. The chain is built from TRBV7-9 and TRBJ1-3; D is unclear. This CDR3 has 18 amino acids. The V gene lost 7 bases and the J gene lost 0 bases, with 22 bases spanning the gap. Germline values: CDR1 SEHNR, CDR2 FQNEAQ (reference sequence). CDR3 coding DNA: TGTGCCAGCACTATAACTGGCGGTTCTCGAGGCTCTGGAAACACCATATATTTT. It codes for CASTITGGSRGSGNTIYF.

This clonotype was recorded at least ten times. The chain combines TRBV20-1 with TRBJ2-1; 11 bases fit TRBD2. Germline CDR1 is DFQATT and CDR2 is SNEGSKA (reference sequence). The CDR3 extends over 15 amino acids. The V and J ends lost 4 bases and 8 bases, in that order; junction bases with no gene match: 10. The CDR3 DNA sequence: TGCAGTGCTACCTTGGGACTAGCGGTCTGGGATGAGCAGTTCTTC. Translating it yields CSATLGLAVWDEQFF.

This clonotype turned up a few times. The chain has TRBV27 and TRBJ2-5, with D tentatively TRBD1 (5 bases). Deletions cut 3 bases from V and 5 bases from J, with 13 bases between. Germline CDR1 and CDR2: MNHEY and SMNVEV (reference sequence). The CDR3 length is 14 residues. The CDR3 region has the DNA TGTGCCAGCAGTTTTGGATGGCAGGGTGAGACCCAGTACTTC. It translates to CASSFGWQGETQYF.

This clonotype has at least ten counts. This chain uses TRBV11-3 with TRBJ1-1; a weak D match, TRBD1 (6 bases). The CDR3 is 15 amino acids. CDR1 is SGHNT, CDR2 YENEEA, per germline. V shed 5 bases and J shed 0 bases, with 13 bases lying between them. CDR3 sequence: CASSPQGRLNTEAFF. CDR3 bases: TGTGCCAGCAGCCCACAGGGACGGCTGAACACTGAAGCTTTCTTT.

This clonotype showed up many times. The V call is TRBV20-1, the J call TRBJ1-5, with D possibly matching TRBD1 (5 bases). Germline lookup yields CDR1 DFQATT and CDR2 SNEGSKA (reference sequence). The CDR3 runs 13 residues. V was cut by 3 bases and J by 3 bases, with 9 bases left in between. The CDR3 nucleotides read TGCAGTGCTAGGAGGGACTCCAATCAGCCCCAGCATTTT. Residues: CSARRDSNQPQHF.

The V call is TRBV6-1, the J call TRBJ2-7; D unresolved. The V gene lost 6 bases and the J gene lost 5 bases, with 17 bases spanning the gap. CDR3 length: 14 amino acids. Germline lookup yields CDR1 MNHNS and CDR2 SASEGT. The CDR3 loop is CASSWTDGWNEQYF. The DNA for the CDR3 is TGTGCCAGCAGCTGGACGGACGGTTGGAACGAGCAGTACTTC.

This clonotype showed up many times. The chain is built from TRBV27 and TRBJ1-1; possibly TRBD1 for D (5 bases). The V and J ends lost 0 bases and 6 bases respectively, with 11 bases between them. The CDR3 loop spans 14 amino acids. CDR1 and CDR2 from the germline V gene are MNHEY and SMNVEV (reference sequence). The CDR3 loop reads CASSLSQTVAEAFF. The CDR3 DNA reads TGTGCCAGCAGTTTATCCCAGACAGTGGCTGAAGCTTTCTTT.

This clonotype was seen ten or more times. CDR3 residues: CASSEGTGAYNQPQHF. The CDR3, as DNA: TGTGCCAGCAGTGAAGGGACAGGGGCTTACAATCAGCCCCAGCATTTT. This sequence joins TRBV6-1 and TRBJ1-5, with 9 bases lining up with TRBD1. Germline CDR1 MNHNS, CDR2 SASEGT. The ends lost 1 base at V and 3 bases at J; junction bases unmatched: 4. The CDR3 contains 16 residues.

This clonotype showed up many times. The J gene is TRBJ2-7, the V gene TRBV11-2, with 14 bases fitting TRBD2. With V trimmed by 5 bases and J by 5 bases, 8 bases remained unmatched. The CDR3 spans 16 residues. From germline, CDR1 is SGHAT and CDR2 FQNNGV. CDR3: CASSVTSGRVGHEQYF. The CDR3 region has the DNA TGTGCCAGCAGCGTGACTAGCGGGAGGGTAGGCCACGAGCAGTACTTC.

As regards this clonotype: This sequence may be a read error, since a much larger clone differs from it by one base. Written as DNA, the CDR3 is TGTGCCAGCAACTCCCACAGGGACCACAATGAGCAGTTCTTC. Translation gives CASNSHRDHNEQFF. The chain is built from TRBV6-1 and TRBJ2-1; TRBD1 might be the D (6 bases). The length of the CDR3 is 14 residues. Germline CDR1 MNHNS, CDR2 SASEGT. Trimming removed 7 bases from V and 5 bases from J, with 15 bases in between.